Presented here are 20 T cell receptor beta chains from one specimen sequenced in a study of T-cell reconstitution after alpha-beta-depleted transplantation in children. Preparation of the TCRbeta library involved a method that used unique molecular identifiers. One entry per CDR3 protein, called by TCRdb with MiXCR from the PCR reads. The table shows around 340,000 distinct CDR3 sequences, with roughly 15% occurring only once. The material was PBMCs, obtained from the stem cell graft. The receptors were sampled from a human donor who donated a stem cell graft to a child with Fanconi anemia.

In this sample, this clonotype turned up once. J is TRBJ2-2 and V is TRBV5-6; D gene ambiguous. The CDR3 is made up of 14 amino acids. Trimming left V 4 bases short and J 2 bases short, with 9 bases between. Germline V gene sequence: CDR1 SGHDT, CDR2 YYEEEE. CDR3 in DNA: TGTGCCAGCAGCGAGTCCGAAAACACCGGGGAGCTGTTTTTT. As protein: CASSESENTGELFF. Full variable domain (outside the CDR3, taken from reference TRBV5-6 and TRBJ2-2): DAGVTQSPTHLIKTRGQQVTLRCSPKSGHDTVSWYQQALGQGPQFIFQYYEEEERQRGNFPDRFSGHQFPNYSSELNVNALLLGDSALYLCASSESENTGELFFGEGSRLTVL.

J is TRBJ2-3 and V is TRBV4-1; D possibly corresponds to TRBD1 (6 bases). With 3 bases removed from V and 0 bases from J, the gap between germline ends came to 13 bases. The CDR3 extends over 16 amino acids. Germline V CDR1 and CDR2: MGHRA, YSYEKL. In DNA form, the CDR3 reads TGCGCCAGCAGCCATTCTCCGGGACAAAGCACAGATACGCAGTATTTT. Translating gives CASSHSPGQSTDTQYF.

The chain carries TRBV10-3 and TRBJ1-3; 7 bases align to TRBD1. Germline values: CDR1 ENHRY, CDR2 SYGVKD. The CDR3 extends over 15 amino acids. The V and J ends lost 11 bases and 0 bases, in that order; junction bases with no gene match: 10. The CDR3 is CAARDSLHSGNTIYF. For the CDR3, the DNA is TGTGCCGCCCGGGACAGCCTACACTCTGGAAACACCATATATTTT.

There are a few counts of this clonotype. This sequence joins TRBV28 and TRBJ2-4; tentative D call: TRBD1 (5 bases). V was shortened by 5 bases and J by 3 bases, with 14 bases between the two germline ends. The CDR3 totals 15 residues. CDR1 is MDHEN and CDR2 is SYDVKM in the germline V gene. The chain's CDR3 is CASSDLDRYKNIQYF. DNA for the CDR3: TGTGCCAGCAGTGACCTCGACAGATACAAAAACATTCAGTACTTC.

This chain joins TRBV12-3 or TRBV12-4 and TRBJ2-1; 9 bases map to TRBD2. V trimming: 5 bases; J trimming: 8 bases; junction bases outside the gene matches: 10. This CDR3 has 15 residues. The CDR3 loop reads CASSTRTSAVDEQFF. CDR3 in DNA: TGTGCCAGCAGTACCCGGACTAGCGCGGTCGATGAGCAGTTCTTC.

This clonotype was observed a few times. The chain employs TRBV20-1 and TRBJ2-5; D is unclear. The CDR3 is 15 amino acids. The germline gives CDR1 DFQATT, CDR2 SNEGSKA (reference sequence). V was pared by 0 bases and J by 3 bases, with 14 bases between. CDR3 protein: CSARDPRPVKETQYF. CDR3 nucleotides: TGCAGTGCTAGAGATCCAAGGCCAGTAAAAGAGACCCAGTACTTC.

This chain joins TRBV3-1 and TRBJ2-3, with D maybe TRBD1 (5 bases). The CDR3 consists of 15 residues. Germline CDR1 LGHDT, CDR2 YNNKEL (reference sequence). Trimming pared 7 bases from V and 2 bases from J, leaving 16 bases between. Here the CDR3 reads CASKQGGDNTDTQYF. The CDR3 DNA reads TGTGCCAGCAAGCAGGGTGGAGACAACACAGATACGCAGTATTTT.

This clonotype was counted at least ten times. This sequence joins TRBV5-1 and TRBJ1-1; no clear D gene. CDR1 is SGHRS and CDR2 is YFSETQ in the germline V gene. CDR3 length: 14 amino acids. V lost 0 bases and J 5 bases, leaving 11 bases between the germline ends. CDR3 residues: CASSLEGFGTEAFF. The CDR3 DNA is TGCGCCAGCAGCTTGGAAGGGTTTGGAACTGAAGCTTTCTTT. Supplemented by reference TRBV5-1 and TRBJ1-1, the full variable domain reads KAGVTQTPRYLIKTRGQQVTLSCSPISGHRSVSWYQQTPGQGLQFLFEYFSETQRNKGNFPGRFSGRQFSNSRSEMNVSTLELGDSALYLCASSLEGFGTEAFFGQGTRLTVV.

This clonotype turned up a few times. The chain carries TRBV28 and TRBJ2-5; D is perhaps TRBD1 or TRBD2 (5 bases each). Looked up from germline, CDR1 is MDHEN and CDR2 is SYDVKM. V shed 8 bases and J shed 4 bases, with 14 bases lying between them. The CDR3 is 13 residues long. The CDR3 nucleotides read TGTGCCAGCGGCCCGGGGCAGAGAGAGACCCAGTACTTC. It is translated as CASGPGQRETQYF.

The table lists this clonotype with a few counts. CDR3 sequence (DNA): TGCAGCGTTGAATGGGACCCTAGGGCCTACAATGAGCAGTTCTTC. Translated, it gives CSVEWDPRAYNEQFF. The gene calls are TRBV29-1 and TRBJ2-1; D tentatively reads TRBD1 or TRBD2 (5 bases each). CDR1 SQVTM and CDR2 ANQGSEA come from the germline V gene. Trimming removed 2 bases at V and 2 bases at J, with 13 bases between. The CDR3 extends over 15 amino acids.

This clonotype was seen repeatedly, ten times or more. The V call is TRBV10-3, the J call TRBJ1-1; D perhaps matches TRBD1 (5 bases). V dropped 0 bases and J dropped 7 bases, with 12 bases sitting between them. The CDR3 spans 14 residues. The V gene's germline CDR1 is ENHRY and CDR2 SYGVKD. The CDR3 coding sequence is TGTGCCATCAGTGAGTCAGGAGGAGGGGTTGAAGCTTTCTTT. Protein product: CAISESGGGVEAFF.

This clonotype was counted a few times. The V gene is TRBV7-2, the J gene TRBJ1-2; no reliable D call. Germline CDR1 and CDR2: SGHTA and FQGNSA. Trimming removed 5 bases from V and 4 bases from J, with 11 bases in between. The CDR3 contains 13 residues. CDR3 nucleotide sequence: TGTGCCAGCAGCCCCCACAAAGCCTATGGCTACACCTTC. Translating gives CASSPHKAYGYTF.

This clonotype was seen repeatedly, ten times or more. The V call is TRBV7-9, the J call TRBJ1-1; no firm D call. This CDR3 comprises 15 residues. Trimming pared 1 base from V and 5 bases from J, leaving 14 bases between. Germline CDR1 is SEHNR and CDR2 is FQNEAQ (reference sequence). Here the CDR3 reads CASSLGIVELTEAFF. The CDR3 coding sequence is TGTGCCAGCAGCTTAGGTATCGTGGAGCTTACTGAAGCTTTCTTT. Together with reference TRBV7-9 and TRBJ1-1, the CDR3 gives the full variable domain: DTGVSQNPRHKITKRGQNVTFRCDPISEHNRLYWYRQTLGQGPEFLTYFQNEAQLEKSRLLSDRFSAERPKGSFSTLEIQRTEQGDSAMYLCASSLGIVELTEAFFGQGTRLTVV.

This clonotype has more than one count but fewer than ten. The chain employs TRBV2 and TRBJ2-7; D gene unclear. The CDR3 is 14 residues long. The V end lost 5 bases, the J end lost 2 bases, and 13 bases lay between the germline ends. Per germline, CDR1 SNHLY and CDR2 FYNNEI. The CDR3 protein is CASSSRVFPYEQYV. The CDR3 DNA is TGTGCCAGCAGTTCAAGGGTCTTTCCCTACGAGCAGTACGTC.

V gene TRBV7-2 combines with J gene TRBJ2-3, with D hard to call. There are 15 residues in the CDR3. Germline assignment: CDR1 SGHTA and CDR2 FQGNSA. Trimming shortened V by 0 bases and J by 6 bases, and 13 bases separated the two germline ends. The CDR3 sequence: CASSLAHARSDTQYF. The CDR3 DNA sequence: TGTGCCAGCAGCTTAGCGCATGCCAGATCCGATACGCAGTATTTT.

This clonotype was recorded at least ten times. CDR3 sequence: CSGREYTGELFF. The DNA for the CDR3 is TGCAGCGGCAGGGAGTACACCGGGGAGCTGTTTTTT. This chain links TRBV29-1 with TRBJ2-2; tentatively, D is TRBD1 or TRBD2 (5 bases each). The germline V gene encodes CDR1 SQVTM and CDR2 ANQGSEA. The CDR3 consists of 12 residues. The V gene lost 7 bases and the J gene lost 3 bases, with 9 bases spanning the gap.

This clonotype has a handful of counts. The genes are TRBV7-9 and TRBJ1-2; 7 bases align to TRBD1. The germline gives CDR1 SEHNR, CDR2 FQNEAQ (reference sequence). After removal of 3 bases from V and 4 bases from J, the junction contained 11 bases not matched to a gene. The CDR3 has 16 amino acids. CDR3 DNA: TGTGCCAGCAGCTTTCATAGCAACAGGGGAAGCTATGGCTACACCTTC. It translates to CASSFHSNRGSYGYTF.

This clonotype occurred a few times. The chain combines TRBV3-1 with TRBJ2-5; 12 positions match TRBD2. The CDR3 contains 15 residues. V was pared by 5 bases and J by 5 bases, with 6 bases of the junction left unmatched. Germline V gives CDR1 LGHDT, CDR2 YNNKEL (reference sequence). CDR3 amino acids: CASSRRLAGVETQYF. The CDR3, as DNA: TGTGCCAGCAGCAGGCGACTAGCGGGGGTGGAGACCCAGTACTTC.

The gene calls are TRBV11-2 and TRBJ2-7; 8 bases map to TRBD1. V shed 5 bases, J shed 5 bases, and the junction held 17 bases outside the gene matches. The CDR3 runs to 17 residues. Per the germline V gene, CDR1 is SGHAT and CDR2 is FQNNGV. The CDR3 region is CASSRPLLGQAFDEQYF. For the CDR3, the DNA is TGTGCCAGCAGCCGACCCCTTCTGGGACAGGCCTTTGACGAGCAGTACTTC.

Many counts were recorded for this clonotype. The chain carries TRBV24-1 and TRBJ2-1; 9 bases map to TRBD2. Per the germline V gene, CDR1 is KGHDR and CDR2 is SFDVKD. The CDR3 is 15 amino acids. J gave up 5 bases and V 5 bases, and 6 bases lay outside the gene matches. In DNA form, the CDR3 reads TGTGCCACCAGTGGGGGGACTAGCCGAGACAATGAGCAGTTCTTC. The encoded protein is CATSGGTSRDNEQFF.